Following are 23 T cell receptor beta chains from one sample sequenced in a study of blood T cell repertoires in COVID-19. The data were produced by immunoSEQ multiplex PCR, yet TCRdb's version contains in-frame clones alone and is incomplete. The data hold roughly 180,000 clones, with about 76% observed a single time. Material for sequencing was peripheral blood. These receptor sequences come from a woman between 45 and 60 years old with active or convalescent COVID-19.

The chain carries TRBV2 and TRBJ1-6; no clear D gene. V lost 6 bases and J 7 bases, leaving 16 bases between the germline ends. CDR1 SNHLY and CDR2 FYNNEI come from the germline V gene. The CDR3 extends over 15 amino acids. Written as DNA, the CDR3 is TGTGCCAGCAGCCCGGAGAGGGCGACGAATTCACCCCTCCACTTT. Translation gives CASSPERATNSPLHF.

There are many counts of this clone. This chain joins TRBV11-3 and TRBJ2-1; TRBD2 matches 10 bases. V shed 4 bases and J 3 bases; nucleotides not matched to a gene: 3. Germline V lookup: CDR1 SGHNT, CDR2 YENEEA. The CDR3 extends over 15 amino acids. This CDR3 reads CASSSGTSVYNEQFF. In DNA form, the CDR3 reads TGTGCCAGCAGCTCCGGGACTAGCGTCTACAATGAGCAGTTCTTC. The whole variable domain, filled in from reference TRBV11-3 and TRBJ2-1, reads EAGVVQSPRYKIIEKKQPVAFWCNPISGHNTLYWYLQNLGQGPELLIRYENEEAVDDSQLPKDRFSAERLKGVDSTLKIQPAELGDSAVYLCASSSGTSVYNEQFFGPGTRLTVL.

The chain is built from TRBV7-2 and TRBJ2-5; 9 bases fit TRBD1. This CDR3 spans 15 amino acids. J was trimmed by 5 bases and V by 3 bases; bases with no gene match: 7. Germline V CDR1 and CDR2: SGHTA, FQGNSA. Here the CDR3 DNA reads TGTGCCAGCAGCTTGGGGACAGGGCCTGTGGAGACCCAGTACTTC. Translated: CASSLGTGPVETQYF.

This rearrangement joins TRBV19 to TRBJ1-2, with 7 bases fitting TRBD1. This CDR3 contains 13 residues. V trimming: 3 bases; J trimming: 6 bases; junction bases outside the gene matches: 4. The germline V gene encodes CDR1 LNHDA and CDR2 SQIVND (reference sequence). The CDR3 region has the DNA TGTGCCAGTAGTATTGAGGGGGCGAATGGCTACACCTTC. Its translation: CASSIEGANGYTF.

This clone has a single count. The genes are TRBV28 and TRBJ1-2; a weak D match, TRBD1 (5 bases). Trimming removed 3 bases at V and 4 bases at J, with 12 bases between. CDR1 and CDR2 (germline): MDHEN, SYDVKM. The CDR3 covers 14 residues. The CDR3: CASSLGGGVYGYTF. CDR3 bases: TGTGCCAGCAGTTTGGGGGGGGGAGTCTATGGCTACACCTTC.

This clone was recorded once. The chain carries TRBV30 and TRBJ2-3; D is possibly TRBD1 or TRBD2 (6 bases each). V was cut by 8 bases and J by 4 bases, with 10 bases left in between. In germline, CDR1 is GTSNPN, CDR2 SVGIG (reference sequence). CDR3 length: 11 residues. CDR3 residues: CARGPADTQYF. CDR3 nucleotide sequence: TGTGCCCGGGGGCCGGCAGATACGCAGTATTTT.

The chain recombines TRBV28 with TRBJ2-5; 8 bases are a match to TRBD1. Germline CDR1 is MDHEN and CDR2 is SYDVKM. The CDR3 is 13 amino acids. The junction had 7 bases not matched to a gene; V was cut back by 8 bases and J by 5 bases. CDR3 protein: CASQGASLETQYF. CDR3 in DNA: TGTGCCAGCCAGGGGGCTAGCTTGGAGACCCAGTACTTC.

The V call is TRBV19, the J call TRBJ1-1; 7 bases are shared with TRBD1. Germline assignment: CDR1 LNHDA and CDR2 SQIVND (reference sequence). The V and J ends lost 2 bases and 6 bases, in that order; junction bases with no gene match: 3. The length of the CDR3 is 13 residues. This CDR3 is CASSIRGLAEAFF. CDR3 bases: TGTGCCAGTAGTATAAGGGGGCTCGCTGAAGCTTTCTTT. The entire variable domain, with the rest obtained from reference TRBV19 and TRBJ1-1, is as follows: DGGITQSPKYLFRKEGQNVTLSCEQNLNHDAMYWYRQDPGQGLRLIYYSQIVNDFQKGDIAEGYSVSREKKESFPLTVTSAQKNPTAFYLCASSIRGLAEAFFGQGTRLTVV.

This clone was seen only once. The rearrangement uses TRBV24-1 and TRBJ2-3; D may be TRBD2 (6 bases). Looked up from germline, CDR1 is KGHDR and CDR2 is SFDVKD. V dropped 6 bases and J dropped 2 bases, with 14 bases sitting between them. The length of the CDR3 is 15 residues. CDR3 region: CATSWGGANTDTQYF. The CDR3, as DNA: TGTGCCACCAGTTGGGGAGGAGCCAACACAGATACGCAGTATTTT.

This clone was seen a few times. The chain recombines TRBV29-1 with TRBJ2-2; 7 nucleotides agree with TRBD2. The V and J ends lost 7 bases and 1 base, in that order; junction bases with no gene match: 9. Per the germline V gene, CDR1 is SQVTM and CDR2 is ANQGSEA. The CDR3 is 15 amino acids. The CDR3 sequence: CSAHRAGENTGELFF. For the CDR3, the DNA is TGCAGCGCCCATCGGGCGGGGGAGAACACCGGGGAGCTGTTTTTT.

This rearrangement joins TRBV5-1 to TRBJ2-2; D gene unclear. The CDR3 covers 13 residues. Trimming removed 0 bases from V and 7 bases from J, with 7 bases in between. Germline V gives CDR1 SGHRS, CDR2 YFSETQ. CDR3: CASSLAEFGELFF. The CDR3 nucleotides are TGCGCCAGCAGCTTGGCCGAGTTCGGGGAGCTGTTTTTT.

The genes are TRBV12-3 or TRBV12-4 and TRBJ1-1, with TRBD1 matching over 7 bases. The V and J ends lost 6 bases and 8 bases, in that order; junction bases with no gene match: 6. This CDR3 region has 12 residues. CDR3 DNA: TGTGCCAGCAGCTCCCAGGGGGTAGAAGCTTTCTTT. Translation: CASSSQGVEAFF.

The sample holds a few counts of this clone. The chain is built from TRBV12-3 or TRBV12-4 and TRBJ1-6; 10 bases align to TRBD1. Germline trimming cut 6 bases from V and 16 bases from J; bases unmatched to any gene: 9. This CDR3 is built from 13 residues. The CDR3 protein is CASRETGTGELHF. The CDR3 DNA reads TGTGCCAGCAGGGAAACCGGGACAGGGGAACTCCACTTT.

This sequence joins TRBV4-2 and TRBJ1-2; 9 bases are shared with TRBD1. Trimming cost V 1 base and J 2 bases; bases outside gene matches: 2. The germline V gene encodes CDR1 LGHNA and CDR2 YNFKEQ. The CDR3 sequence is 15 residues long. The CDR3 loop reads CASSQVGQGNYGYTF. The DNA of the CDR3 is TGTGCCAGCAGCCAAGTGGGACAGGGAAACTATGGCTACACCTTC.

The CDR3: CAWNNGGPNEKLFF. In DNA form, the CDR3 reads TGTGCCTGGAACAACGGGGGGCCCAATGAAAAACTGTTTTTT. This chain connects TRBV30 to TRBJ1-4; the D gene is possibly TRBD1 (6 bases). This CDR3 is built from 14 residues. The germline gives CDR1 GTSNPN, CDR2 SVGIG (reference sequence). V lost 4 bases, J lost 5 bases, and 14 bases lay in between.

This chain's CDR3 is CASTTGEGYTF. The CDR3 coding sequence is TGTGCCAGCACGACAGGGGAGGGCTACACCTTC. The V call is TRBV6-4, the J call TRBJ1-2, with TRBD1 identical over 8 bases. Germline loops: CDR1 MRHNA, CDR2 SNTAGT. Trimming removed 7 bases from V and 8 bases from J; junction bases left unmatched: 3. The CDR3 length is 11 residues.

The chain is built from TRBV29-1 and TRBJ1-4; 11 nucleotides agree with TRBD1. The CDR3 spans 13 residues. Germline V gene lookup returns CDR1 SQVTM and CDR2 ANQGSEA. The V and J ends lost 6 bases and 4 bases, in that order; junction bases with no gene match: 1. CDR3: CSVGTGGNEKLFF. CDR3 coding DNA: TGCAGCGTCGGGACAGGGGGTAATGAAAAACTGTTTTTT. Full variable domain (outside the CDR3, taken from reference TRBV29-1 and TRBJ1-4): SAVISQKPSRDICQRGTSLTIQCQVDSQVTMMFWYRQQPGQSLTLIATANQGSEATYESGFVIDKFPISRPNLTFSTLTVSNMSPEDSSIYLCSVGTGGNEKLFFGSGTQLSVL.

CDR3 sequence (DNA): TGTGCCAGCAGTTACTCGACTAGCGGGAGGGTTGGTGAGCAGTTCTTC. Amino acids: CASSYSTSGRVGEQFF. V and J are TRBV6-2 or TRBV6-3 and TRBJ2-1; 14 nucleotides match TRBD2. This CDR3 spans 16 amino acids. Germline lookup yields CDR1 MNHEY and CDR2 SVGEGT. Germline trimming cut 0 bases from V and 9 bases from J; bases unmatched to any gene: 4.

This clone appeared once. The chain carries TRBV19 and TRBJ1-1, with 8 bases fitting TRBD1. The CDR3 extends over 16 amino acids. J gave up 4 bases and V 5 bases, and 12 bases lay outside the gene matches. Germline V lookup: CDR1 LNHDA, CDR2 SQIVND (reference sequence). The CDR3 loop is CASSSRTGKVGTEAFF. CDR3 nucleotides: TGTGCCAGTAGTTCTCGGACAGGGAAGGTGGGCACTGAAGCTTTCTTT.

The V call is TRBV4-2, the J call TRBJ2-7; 8 bases align to TRBD2. The J segment lost 6 bases and the V segment lost 0 bases, leaving 10 bases of the junction unmatched. In germline, CDR1 is LGHNA, CDR2 YNFKEQ. The CDR3 is made up of 16 amino acids. The chain's CDR3 is CASSQDVHSGGIEQYF. CDR3 bases: TGTGCCAGCAGCCAAGATGTGCACAGCGGGGGAATCGAGCAGTACTTC.

The chain couples TRBV5-1 to TRBJ1-5; 7 bases map to TRBD1. V lost 4 bases, J lost 1 base, and 5 bases stayed unmatched. The CDR3 length is 15 residues. The germline CDR1 and CDR2 sequences are SGHRS and YFSETQ. CDR3 amino acids: CASSTQGESNQPQHF. CDR3 DNA sequence: TGCGCCAGCAGCACGCAGGGGGAGAGCAATCAGCCCCAGCATTTT.

J is TRBJ2-3 and V is TRBV2; 12 bases are a match to TRBD2. Trimming at V came to 3 bases and at J to 4 bases, leaving 8 bases not matched to a gene. Germline V gene lookup returns CDR1 SNHLY and CDR2 FYNNEI. The CDR3 covers 17 residues. CDR3 region: CASSDITTSGGPDTQYF. CDR3 nucleotides: TGTGCCAGCAGTGATATTACGACTAGCGGGGGCCCAGATACGCAGTATTTT. Full variable domain (rest looked up from reference TRBV2 and TRBJ2-3): EPEVTQTPSHQVTQMGQEVILRCVPISNHLYFYWYRQILGQKVEFLVSFYNNEISEKSEIFDDQFSVERPDGSNFTLKIRSTKLEDSAMYFCASSDITTSGGPDTQYFGPGTRLTVL.

V is TRBV7-2 and J is TRBJ2-5; TRBD2 matches at 9 bases. The V segment lost 2 bases and the J segment 5 bases; nucleotides outside the gene matches: 18. Per the germline V gene, CDR1 is SGHTA and CDR2 is FQGNSA. This CDR3 has 19 residues. For the CDR3, the DNA is TGTGCCAGCAGCTTAAAGTTTTCTGGGCTAGCGGGGAATGGGGAGACCCAGTACTTC. As protein: CASSLKFSGLAGNGETQYF.